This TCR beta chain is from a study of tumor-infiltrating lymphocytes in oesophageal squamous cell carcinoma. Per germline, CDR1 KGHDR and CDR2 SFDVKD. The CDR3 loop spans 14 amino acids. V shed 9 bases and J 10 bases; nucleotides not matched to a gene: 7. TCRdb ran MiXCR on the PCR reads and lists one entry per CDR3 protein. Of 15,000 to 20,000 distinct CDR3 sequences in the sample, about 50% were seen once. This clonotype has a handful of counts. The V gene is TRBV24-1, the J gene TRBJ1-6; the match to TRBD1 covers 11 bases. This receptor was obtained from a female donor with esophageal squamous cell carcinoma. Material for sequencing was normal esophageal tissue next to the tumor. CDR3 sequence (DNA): TGTGCCACCTGCGGGACAGGGGGTAGGTCACCCCTCCACTTT. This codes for CATCGTGGRSPLHF.